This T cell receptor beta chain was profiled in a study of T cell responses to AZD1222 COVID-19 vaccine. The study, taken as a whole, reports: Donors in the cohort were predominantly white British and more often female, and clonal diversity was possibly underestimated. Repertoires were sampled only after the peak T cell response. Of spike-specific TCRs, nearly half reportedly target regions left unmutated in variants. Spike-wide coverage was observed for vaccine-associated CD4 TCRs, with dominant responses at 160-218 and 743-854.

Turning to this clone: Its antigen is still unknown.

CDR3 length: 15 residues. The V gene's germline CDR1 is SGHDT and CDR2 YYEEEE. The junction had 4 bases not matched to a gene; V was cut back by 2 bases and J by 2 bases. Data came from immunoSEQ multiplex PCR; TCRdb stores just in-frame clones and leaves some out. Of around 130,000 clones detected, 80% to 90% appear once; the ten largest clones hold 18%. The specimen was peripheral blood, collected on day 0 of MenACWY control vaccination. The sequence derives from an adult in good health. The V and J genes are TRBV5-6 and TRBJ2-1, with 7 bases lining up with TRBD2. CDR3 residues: CASSFPGRAYNEQFF. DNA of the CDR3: TGTGCCAGCAGCTTCCCGGGGAGGGCCTACAATGAGCAGTTCTTC.